These 17 T cell receptor beta chains originate from one sample sequenced in a study of T cells in women clearing cervical HPV infection. Libraries were prepared by immunoSEQ multiplex PCR; TCRdb keeps only in-frame clonotypes and omits some of them. The sample has under 50,000 clones. Sequencing used blood buffy coat. All receptors come from a woman between 18 and 70 years old with a cervical HPV16 infection that either progressed to CIN3+ or cleared (not recorded which).

Details on this clone: The read stops 3 residues short of the end of the CDR3; the missing end is completed from the germline J gene. J is TRBJ1-1 and V is TRBV7-8, with TRBD1 as a possible D gene (5 bases). Germline-derived CDR1 and CDR2 are SGHVS and FQNEAQ. This CDR3 spans 14 amino acids. V lost 3 bases and J 4 bases, leaving 12 bases between the germline ends. Partial CDR3 DNA: TGTGCCAGCAGCTTGCAGAGGAGGGGCACTGAA. This gives the protein CASSLQRRGTE. In full, the CDR3 is CASSLQRRGTEAFF.

As to this clone: Read data end 3 residues before the CDR3 end; the end is taken from the germline J gene. The V gene is TRBV19, the J gene TRBJ2-2, with D uncertain. The CDR3 covers 13 residues. Germline assignment: CDR1 LNHDA and CDR2 SQIVND (reference sequence). CDR3 sequence reads: CASSIEAPAPLFF. The DNA read from the CDR3 is TGTGCCAGTAGTATAGAGGCCCCAGCGCCG.

For this clone: The read terminates 3 residues ahead of where the CDR3 ends, so the germline J gene completes it. The genes are TRBV7-8 and TRBJ1-3; 11 bases line up with TRBD1. The V gene's germline CDR1 is SGHVS and CDR2 FQNEAQ. This CDR3 contains 17 residues. J was trimmed by 4 bases and V by 5 bases; bases with no gene match: 10. The part of the CDR3 DNA that was read is TGTGCCAGCAGCGGCCGGGACAGGGGGAAATCCGGAAACACC. It translates to CASSGRDRGKSGNT. The whole CDR3 region reads CASSGRDRGKSGNTIYF.

Comment on this clone: The read is 3 residues too short to cover the CDR3 end, so that end is filled in from the germline J gene. V is TRBV15 and J is TRBJ1-5; D not certain. This CDR3 has 16 amino acids. Trimming shortened V by 1 base and J by 2 bases, and 12 bases separated the two germline ends. In germline, CDR1 is LNHNV, CDR2 YYDKDF (reference sequence). The part of the CDR3 DNA that was read is TGTGCCACCAGCAGAGTAGCGCGGGCGGGCAATCAGCCC. Its translation is CATSRVARAGNQP. The CDR3 as a whole reads CATSRVARAGNQPQHF. Filled out from reference TRBV15 and TRBJ1-5, the complete variable domain reads DAMVIQNPRYQVTQFGKPVTLSCSQTLNHNVMYWYQQKSSQAPKLLFHYYDKDFNNEADTPDNFQSRRPNTSFCFLDIRSPGLGDTAMYLCATSRVARAGNQPQHFGDGTRLSIL.

As regards this clone: Sequencing ends 3 residues short of the CDR3 end; the germline J gene provides the rest. This chain uses TRBV20-1 with TRBJ2-1, with 8 positions matching TRBD2. The CDR3 is 16 amino acids. In germline, CDR1 is DFQATT, CDR2 SNEGSKA (reference sequence). Losses at the gene ends were 0 bases for V and 6 bases for J; bases not matched to a gene: 10. The CDR3 region is CSARDYRSGSINEQFF. Incomplete CDR3 DNA: TGCAGTGCTAGAGATTATAGGAGCGGGAGCATCAATGAG.

With respect to this clone: The read stops 3 residues short of the end of the CDR3; the missing end is completed from the germline J gene. The chain carries TRBV5-1 and TRBJ2-5; 8 bases are a match to TRBD1. The V segment lost 2 bases and the J segment 1 base; nucleotides outside the gene matches: 1. CDR3 length equals 14 residues. Germline V gene lookup returns CDR1 SGHRS and CDR2 YFSETQ. Partial CDR3 DNA: TGCGCCAGCAGCTTAGGACAGGGCCAAGAGACC. It translates to CASSLGQGQET. The complete CDR3 sequence is CASSLGQGQETQYF.

A note on this clone: The read terminates 3 residues before the CDR3 end, so the remaining end is supplied by the germline J gene. The chain uses TRBV6-4 and TRBJ2-1; 7 nucleotides line up with TRBD2. CDR3 size: 16 residues. In germline, CDR1 is MRHNA, CDR2 SNTAGT. V trimming: 0 bases; J trimming: 4 bases; junction bases outside the gene matches: 6. Incomplete CDR3 DNA: TGTGCCAGCAGTGACTCGGGCGGGAGTGGGTACAATGAG. Protein product: CASSDSGGSGYNE. The whole CDR3 protein reads CASSDSGGSGYNEQFF.

Comment on this clone: The read terminates 3 residues before the CDR3 end, so the remaining end is supplied by the germline J gene. The rearrangement links TRBV19 to TRBJ2-4, with D possibly matching TRBD2 (5 bases). Germline CDR1 is LNHDA and CDR2 is SQIVND (reference sequence). This CDR3 has 14 residues. The CDR3 sequence is CASTSHHTAGGQYF. CDR3 bases read: TGTGCCAGTACCAGTCATCACACCGCGGGCGGT.

Of note for this clone: The read halts 3 residues ahead of the CDR3 end, with the missing end drawn from the germline J gene. The V and J genes are TRBV19 and TRBJ1-5, with D uncertain. CDR1 and CDR2 from the germline V gene are LNHDA and SQIVND (reference sequence). There are 12 residues in the CDR3. V shed 1 base and J shed 7 bases, with 5 bases lying between them. The sequenced CDR3 bases are TGTGCCAGTAGTATAGTTGGCCAGCCC. It codes for CASSIVGQP. The complete CDR3 sequence is CASSIVGQPQHF.

Concerning this clone itself: Read data end 3 residues before the CDR3 end; the end is taken from the germline J gene. V and J are TRBV19 and TRBJ1-5; a possible D gene is TRBD1 (6 bases). The V end was cut by 5 bases, the J end by 2 bases, with 19 bases between. This CDR3 has 17 residues. CDR1 is LNHDA, CDR2 SQIVND, per germline (reference sequence). The sequenced CDR3 bases are TGTGCCAGTAGTCCCCCCCTACAGGGATTGCGCAATCAGCCC. It translates to CASSPPLQGLRNQP. The whole CDR3 protein is CASSPPLQGLRNQPQHF.

Remarks on this clone: The read ends 3 residues before the CDR3 terminus; that terminus is restored from the germline J gene. The rearrangement joins TRBV29-1 to TRBJ1-1; D may be TRBD1 (6 bases). Looked up from germline, CDR1 is SQVTM and CDR2 is ANQGSEA. The CDR3 consists of 14 residues. V was shortened by 6 bases and J by 1 base, with 15 bases between the two germline ends. The CDR3 here is CSVGRGITNTEAFF. The sequenced part of the CDR3 DNA is TGCAGCGTGGGCAGGGGCATCACGAACACTGAA. Supplemented by reference TRBV29-1 and TRBJ1-1, the full variable domain reads SAVISQKPSRDICQRGTSLTIQCQVDSQVTMMFWYRQQPGQSLTLIATANQGSEATYESGFVIDKFPISRPNLTFSTLTVSNMSPEDSSIYLCSVGRGITNTEAFFGQGTRLTVV.

To note about this clone: A read error may produce the germline difference seen at one junction end. The read comes to an end 3 residues before the CDR3 does, leaving the germline J gene to fill in the end. The rearrangement joins TRBV5-1 to TRBJ2-3; 13 bases are shared with TRBD2. The CDR3 is made up of 18 amino acids. Germline-derived CDR1 and CDR2 are SGHRS and YFSETQ. The CDR3 DNA, read in part, is TGCGCCACCCGAAGACACCCGCCTGGACTAGCGGGGGCAGAGACG. As protein: CATRRHPPGLAGAET. The whole CDR3 sequence reads CATRRHPPGLAGAETQYF.

Regarding this clone: The read gets to within 3 residues of the CDR3 end, and the germline J gene fills in the rest. The chain links TRBV30 to TRBJ2-7; 11 positions agree with TRBD2. The CDR3 covers 14 residues. The V segment lost 4 bases and the J segment 0 bases; nucleotides outside the gene matches: 2. Germline V gene sequence: CDR1 GTSNPN, CDR2 SVGIG (reference sequence). Incomplete CDR3 DNA: TGTGCCTGGACCACTAGCGGGGGCTCCTACGAG. This sequence encodes CAWTTSGGSYE. The whole CDR3 reads CAWTTSGGSYEQYF. Looking up the rest from reference TRBV30 and TRBJ2-7 gives the full variable domain: SQTIHQWPATLVQPVGSPLSLECTVEGTSNPNLYWYRQAAGRGLQLLFYSVGIGQISSEVPQNLSASRPQDRQFILSSKKLLLSDSGFYLCAWTTSGGSYEQYFGPGTRLTVT.

Concerning this clone: The read ends 3 residues shy of where the CDR3 ends; the end is completed using the germline J gene. The gene calls are TRBV6-2 or TRBV6-3 and TRBJ2-7, with TRBD2 identical over 7 bases. CDR1 is MNHEY and CDR2 is SVGEGT in the germline V gene. The CDR3 has 13 amino acids. With V trimmed by 4 bases and J by 1 base, 1 base remained unmatched. This CDR3 reads CASSLGLSYEQYF. CDR3 bases read: TGTGCCAGCAGTTTGGGACTATCCTACGAG.

About this clone: With the read ending 3 residues before the CDR3 end, the germline J gene is used to fill in that end. The V gene is TRBV20-1, the J gene TRBJ2-3, with 14 bases lining up with TRBD2. The CDR3 runs 15 residues. Germline V gene lookup returns CDR1 DFQATT and CDR2 SNEGSKA (reference sequence). Losses at the gene ends were 8 bases for V and 6 bases for J; bases not matched to a gene: 10. The CDR3 DNA, read in part, is TGCAGTCCTGAAGGACTAGCGGGAGGAGTGGATACG. Its protein is CSPEGLAGGVDT. The entire CDR3 protein reads CSPEGLAGGVDTQYF.

Comment on this clone: The read ends 3 residues shy of where the CDR3 ends; the end is completed using the germline J gene. The chain employs TRBV12-3 or TRBV12-4 and TRBJ2-7, with 8 bases fitting TRBD2. J lost 5 bases, V lost 7 bases, and 16 bases had no gene match. The CDR3 is made up of 16 amino acids. CDR3 DNA, as far as it was read: TGTGCCAGCACCCCTCGTGGGCGGGGGGCGATGCACGAG. Translating gives CASTPRGRGAMHE. The CDR3 reads in full as CASTPRGRGAMHEQYF.

This CDR3 is CASSRQNQETYTF. CDR3 bases read: TGTGCCAGCAGCCGACAGAACCAAGAGACC. The rearrangement uses TRBV7-9 and TRBJ1-2, with a tentative D call TRBD1 (5 bases). Read coverage stops 3 residues before the CDR3 terminus; the germline J gene supplies the remainder. The germline CDR1 and CDR2 sequences are SEHNR and FQNEAQ (reference sequence). This CDR3 spans 13 amino acids.